This TCR beta chain was sequenced during a study of T cell clonotyping in hematopoietic cell transplantation. Sequenced by immunoSEQ multiplex PCR; TCRdb stores in-frame clones only, minus some. The sample records fewer than 8,000 clones, about 94% being singletons. Turning to this clone: Its specificity is unknown.

Overall study results and limits: Graft donor and pretransplant recipient Inverse Simpson Index values predicted broader posttransplant TCR diversity. Recipient TCR diversity dropped after transplant; expanded clonotypes rose from day 30 to 180. Few recipient clonotypes overlapped donors; over 97% were de novo at given depth.

Recipients were bled about 28 days pretransplant and at posttransplant days 30, 100, 180. This CDR3 has 13 amino acids. Germline CDR1 LNHNV, CDR2 YYDKDF (reference sequence). With V trimmed by 4 bases and J by 5 bases, 5 bases remained unmatched. The sequences come from peripheral blood mononuclear cells, collected 30 days after allogeneic stem cell transplant. V and J are TRBV15 and TRBJ2-7; 7 nucleotides align to TRBD1. The sequence was obtained from a male patient aged 55 to 69 who had an allogeneic stem cell transplant from an unrelated donor, so T cells may come from the graft donor. Some clones in this sample may be carry-over from other donors' samples. The DNA for the CDR3 is TGTGCCACCAGCAAAACAGGGGCCGACGAGCAGTACTTC. Its protein is CATSKTGADEQYF. Variable domain in full (rest from reference TRBV15 and TRBJ2-7): DAMVIQNPRYQVTQFGKPVTLSCSQTLNHNVMYWYQQKSSQAPKLLFHYYDKDFNNEADTPDNFQSRRPNTSFCFLDIRSPGLGDTAMYLCATSKTGADEQYFGPGTRLTVT.